The clone carrying this T cell receptor beta chain has only a few counts. Its antigen is as yet unknown. Primers: 60 Vbeta forward and 13 Jbeta reverse. Assay used: immunoSEQ multiplex PCR; TCRdb lists only in-frame clones, some missing. The table records hundreds of thousands of clones, roughly 85% of them present only once. These data originate in a study of cytomegalovirus exposure and HLA in healthy donors. Findings of the study overall: As a later analysis showed, several of the most significant clusters appeared to be linked to common viral pathogens.

The CDR3 totals 16 residues. With 4 bases clipped from V and 0 bases from J, the junction kept 7 bases outside the gene matches. Germline V CDR1 and CDR2: MGHDK, SYGVNS. This TCR came from a male donor in good health and CMV-seronegative. Material: PBMCs. This rearrangement joins TRBV25-1 to TRBJ2-3, with TRBD1 identical over 7 bases. CDR3 protein: CASSVAGTVSTDTQYF. The CDR3 DNA sequence: TGTGCCAGCAGTGTAGCCGGGACAGTCAGCACAGATACGCAGTATTTT.